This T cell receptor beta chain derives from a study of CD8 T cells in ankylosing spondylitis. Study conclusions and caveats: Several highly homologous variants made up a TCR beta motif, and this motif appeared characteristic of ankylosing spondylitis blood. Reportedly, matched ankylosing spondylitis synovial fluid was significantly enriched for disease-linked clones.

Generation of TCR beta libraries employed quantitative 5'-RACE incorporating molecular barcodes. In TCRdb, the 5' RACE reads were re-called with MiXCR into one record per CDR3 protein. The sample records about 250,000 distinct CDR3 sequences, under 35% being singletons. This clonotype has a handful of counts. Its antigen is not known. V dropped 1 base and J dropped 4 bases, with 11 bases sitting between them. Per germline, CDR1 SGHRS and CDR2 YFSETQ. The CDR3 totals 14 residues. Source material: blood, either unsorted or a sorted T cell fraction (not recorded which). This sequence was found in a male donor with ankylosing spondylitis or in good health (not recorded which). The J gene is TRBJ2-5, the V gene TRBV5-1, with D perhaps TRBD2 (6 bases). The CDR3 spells CASSLRGRRETQYF. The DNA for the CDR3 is TGCGCCAGCAGCTTGAGAGGGAGGCGAGAGACCCAGTACTTC.